Listed below are T cell receptor beta chains from one sample, sequenced in a study of T cells after yellow fever vaccination. MiXCR, applied by TCRdb to the 5' RACE reads, yields one record per CDR3 protein. The table shows 340,000 or so distinct CDR3 sequences, with under 15% occurring only once. This sample comprised CD4+ T cells sorted from PBMCs, obtained 15 days after the yellow fever booster vaccination. The source is a man aged 18 to 29 who received the YFV17D yellow fever vaccine. CDR3s include the opening cysteine and the closing phenylalanine or tryptophan. D genes are given only for firm matches. Clone size, where shown, is once, few, many, or a class for clones that have expanded.

D gene | J gene | clone size | V gene | CDR3 DNA | CDR3 protein
. | TRBJ1-5 | . | TRBV28 | TGTGCCAGCAGTACTTATTGGCAGCCCCAGCATTTT | CASSTYWQPQHF
. | TRBJ1-5 | few | TRBV18 | TGTGCCAGCTCCCCCGGAGGGTTCAATCAGCCCCAGCATTTT | CASSPGGFNQPQHF
TRBD1 | TRBJ2-7 | . | TRBV10-3 | TGTGCCATCCAAAGGCAGGGGGCCTACGAGCAGTACTTC | CAIQRQGAYEQYF
. | TRBJ1-5 | . | TRBV5-5 | TGTGCCAGCAGCTTATTGGACGGACGCAATCAGCCCCAGCGTTTT | CASSLLDGRNQPQRF
. | TRBJ2-2 | many | TRBV29-1 | TGCAGCGTTGAGGCCTGGACGAACACCGGGGAGCTGTTTTTT | CSVEAWTNTGELFF
. | TRBJ1-5 | many | TRBV4-3 | TGCGCCAGCGCCTCCGGGGAGGGAACGGGGCCCCAGCATTTT | CASASGEGTGPQHF
. | TRBJ1-5 | . | TRBV11-3 | TGTGCCAGCAGCTTAAGATTTGGGGGGATGTGCAATCAGCCCCAGCATTTT | CASSLRFGGMCNQPQHF
. | TRBJ2-1 | few | TRBV5-1 | TGCGCCAGCAGCTCCAAGATCGACCCCTCCTACAATGAGCAGTTCTTC | CASSSKIDPSYNEQFF
TRBD1 | TRBJ1-1 | few | TRBV25-1 | TGTGCCAGCAGTGAGTTCGACAGGGAAACTGAAGCTTTCTTT | CASSEFDRETEAFF
. | TRBJ1-2 | few | TRBV5-4 | TGTGCCAGCAGCTTCCCACAGGGCCCCTTTGGCTACACCTTC | CASSFPQGPFGYTF
TRBD1 | TRBJ1-2 | many | TRBV2 | TGTGCCAGCAGTTTAGCCGGGACAGGGGATGGCTACACCTTC | CASSLAGTGDGYTF
. | TRBJ2-1 | . | TRBV7-7 | TGTGCCAGCAGCTCCCAGGCAGGCAATGAGCAGTTCTTC | CASSSQAGNEQFF
. | TRBJ1-3 | few | TRBV20-1 | TGCAGTGCTAGACAGAACTCTGGAAACACCATATATTTT | CSARQNSGNTIYF
. | TRBJ1-5 | . | TRBV20-1 | TGCAGTGCCCCGGACAGAAGCCCTAATCAGCCCCAGCATTTT | CSAPDRSPNQPQHF
TRBD1 | TRBJ1-1 | few | TRBV7-7 | TGTGCTAGCAGACAGGGGGCGAGTCGCTTGACTTTCTTT | CASRQGASRLTFF
. | TRBJ1-6 | . | TRBV20-1 | TGCAGTGCTAGTGCACAGGTGTATAATTCACCCCTCCACTTT | CSASAQVYNSPLHF
TRBD1 | TRBJ1-4 | few | TRBV30 | TGTGCCTGGAACCGGAGGGGGCGAGGTGAAAAACTGTTTTTT | CAWNRRGRGEKLFF
. | TRBJ2-7 | . | TRBV5-5 | TGTGCCAGCAGCCTGTCCTCGCTGCGTGGGGACGAGCAGTACTTC | CASSLSSLRGDEQYF
. | TRBJ2-5 | many | TRBV15 | TGTGCCACCAGCGCATCCCCGACAGGTAGAGGGGAGACCCAGTACTTC | CATSASPTGRGETQYF